The clone carrying this T cell receptor (beta chain) was seen more than once but under ten times. The target antigen is unknown. The entry originates in a study of response to subunit inactivated influenza vaccine. Study findings and constraints: It was the authors' suggestion that each seasonal influenza vaccination recruits few new T cells.

V shed 0 bases and J shed 4 bases, with 16 bases lying between them. The CDR3 runs to 16 residues. Germline loops: CDR1 SGDLS, CDR2 YYNGEE. TCRdb recomputed calls from the RT-PCR reads with MiXCR, one row per CDR3 protein. The profile covers about 800,000 distinct CDR3 sequences, with 21% appearing a single time and 10% taken by the ten largest. The sample was PBMCs from blood, taken 5 days after vaccination. This TCR was recovered from a man aged 50-60 years who received an inactivated influenza vaccine. The chain recombines TRBV9 with TRBJ2-5, with D perhaps TRBD2 (5 bases). As DNA, the CDR3 is TGTGCCAGCAGCGTAGAGGTGGGAGTGATGGGAGAGACCCAGTACTTC. Its translation: CASSVEVGVMGETQYF.